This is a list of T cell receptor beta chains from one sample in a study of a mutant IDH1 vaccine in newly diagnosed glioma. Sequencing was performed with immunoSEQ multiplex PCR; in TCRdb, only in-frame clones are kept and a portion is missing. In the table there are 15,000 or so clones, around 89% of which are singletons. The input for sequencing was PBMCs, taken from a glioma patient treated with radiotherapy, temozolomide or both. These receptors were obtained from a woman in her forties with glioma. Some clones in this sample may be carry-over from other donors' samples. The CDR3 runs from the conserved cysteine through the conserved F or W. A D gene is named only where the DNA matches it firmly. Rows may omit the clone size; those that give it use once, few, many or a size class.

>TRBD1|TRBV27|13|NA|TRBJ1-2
CASSSDRARGYTF
TGTGCCAGCAGTTCGGACAGGGCGCGTGGCTACACCTTC
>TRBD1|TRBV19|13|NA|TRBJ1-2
CASSVTGVEGYTF
TGTGCCAGTAGTGTGACAGGGGTTGAAGGCTACACCTTC
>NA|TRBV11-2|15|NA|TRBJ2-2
CASSLGLANTGELFF
TGTGCCAGCAGCTTAGGACTGGCGAACACCGGGGAGCTGTTTTTT
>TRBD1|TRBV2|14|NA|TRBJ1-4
CASGTGGNDEKLFF
TGTGCCAGCGGTACAGGGGGCAACGATGAAAAACTGTTTTTT
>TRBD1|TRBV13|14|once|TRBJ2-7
CASSAWTGSHEQYF
TGTGCCAGCAGCGCCTGGACAGGGAGCCACGAGCAGTACTTC
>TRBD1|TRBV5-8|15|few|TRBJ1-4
CASSLGDRVGEKLFF
TGTGCCAGCAGCCTGGGGGACAGGGTCGGTGAAAAACTGTTTTTT
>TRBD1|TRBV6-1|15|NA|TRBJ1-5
CASSRTGNANQPQHF
TGTGCCAGCAGTCGGACAGGGAACGCGAATCAGCCCCAGCATTTT
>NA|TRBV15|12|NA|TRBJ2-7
CATSRSGFEQYF
TGTGCCACCAGCAGATCCGGGTTCGAGCAGTACTTC
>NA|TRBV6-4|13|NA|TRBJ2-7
CASSGGEAYEQYF
TGTGCCAGCAGTGGTGGGGAGGCCTACGAGCAGTACTTC
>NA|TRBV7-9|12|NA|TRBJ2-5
CASSLVSETQYF
TGTGCCAGCAGCTTAGTTTCTGAGACCCAGTACTTC
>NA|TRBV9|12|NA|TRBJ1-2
CASSATRRGYTF
TGTGCCAGCAGCGCCACGAGGCGTGGCTACACCTTC
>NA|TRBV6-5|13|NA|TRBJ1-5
CASSYSAFQPQHF
TGTGCCAGCAGTTACTCGGCCTTCCAGCCCCAGCATTTT
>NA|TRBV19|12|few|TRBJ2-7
CASSSLGYEQYF
TGTGCCAGTAGCTCACTGGGCTACGAGCAGTACTTC
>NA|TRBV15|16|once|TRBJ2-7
CATSRDYGRWVYEQYF
TGTGCCACCAGCAGAGATTACGGGCGGTGGGTCTACGAGCAGTACTTC